These 27 T cell receptor beta chains share one sample of origin, sequenced in a study of blood T cell repertoires in COVID-19. TCRdb keeps only in-frame clones here, not all; method: immunoSEQ multiplex PCR. Counted here are about 240,000 clones, 86% occurring once; the ten biggest clones make up roughly 12%. Source material: peripheral blood. The origin of the receptors is a man of 80 years or more with acute or convalescent COVID-19.

The rearrangement joins TRBV15 to TRBJ1-5; the match to TRBD1 covers 8 bases. The germline gives CDR1 LNHNV, CDR2 YYDKDF (reference sequence). This CDR3 contains 16 residues. V gave up 0 bases and J gave up 6 bases; unmatched junction bases: 7. The CDR3 region is CATSRDGAGGGQPQHF. CDR3 DNA sequence: TGTGCCACCAGCAGAGATGGGGCAGGGGGCGGTCAGCCCCAGCATTTT.

This clone has only one observation. This sequence joins TRBV18 and TRBJ1-2, with D maybe TRBD1 (6 bases). CDR1 KGHSH and CDR2 LQKENI come from the germline V gene. V dropped 3 bases and J dropped 3 bases, with 14 bases sitting between them. This CDR3 has 15 residues. CDR3 sequence: CASSPNGGPDYGYTF. The CDR3 DNA reads TGTGCCAGCTCACCGAACGGGGGGCCGGACTATGGCTACACCTTC.

The chain uses TRBV2 and TRBJ2-7; 9 nucleotides align to TRBD2. Trimming cost V 4 bases and J 5 bases; bases outside gene matches: 3. Germline V gene sequence: CDR1 SNHLY, CDR2 FYNNEI. This CDR3 region has 13 residues. In DNA, the CDR3 is TGTGCCAGCAGTGGGACTAGCGAGAACGAGCAGTACTTC. Protein product: CASSGTSENEQYF.

The CDR3, as DNA: TGTGCCAGCAGCCAAGATTGGACAGGGGACTATGGCTACACCTTC. It codes for CASSQDWTGDYGYTF. This sequence joins TRBV3-1 (or the pseudogene TRBV3-2) and TRBJ1-2, with TRBD1 matching over 9 bases. This CDR3 contains 15 residues. CDR1 is LGHDT and CDR2 is YNNKEL in the germline V gene (reference sequence). V shed 0 bases, J shed 3 bases, and the junction held 2 bases outside the gene matches.

The rearrangement joins TRBV19 to TRBJ2-5; TRBD2 agrees at 9 bases. Per the germline V gene, CDR1 is LNHDA and CDR2 is SQIVND (reference sequence). V was clipped by 3 bases and J by 4 bases; unmatched bases: 12. CDR3 length: 17 residues. The CDR3 nucleotides read TGTGCCAGTAGTATGTATTTGGCGGGGGGGCCGGTAGAGACCCAGTACTTC. This encodes CASSMYLAGGPVETQYF.

The chain links TRBV5-1 to TRBJ1-6; maybe TRBD1 (6 bases). Trimming shortened V by 4 bases and J by 13 bases, and 12 bases separated the two germline ends. CDR1 is SGHRS, CDR2 YFSETQ, per germline. CDR3 size: 12 residues. The CDR3 DNA follows: TGCGCCAGCAGCCAGGAGGGGGGGCCCCTCCACTTT. Translation: CASSQEGGPLHF.

The V call is TRBV7-8, the J call TRBJ2-1, with a tentative D call TRBD1 (5 bases). Trimming cost V 5 bases and J 4 bases, with 24 bases left between them. The germline V gene has CDR1 SGHVS and CDR2 FQNEAQ. The CDR3 consists of 18 residues. CDR3 nucleotide sequence: TGTGCCAGCAGCCTTTATGACAGTTCTGACCGGCGGTACAATGAGCAGTTCTTC. Translating it yields CASSLYDSSDRRYNEQFF.

V is TRBV6-5 and J is TRBJ2-5, with 9 bases matching TRBD2. The CDR3 extends over 15 amino acids. J gave up 10 bases and V 6 bases, and 15 bases lay outside the gene matches. The germline gives CDR1 MNHEY, CDR2 SVGAGI. CDR3 loop: CASRPLAGTMGGQYF. Written as DNA, the CDR3 is TGTGCCAGCAGACCTCTAGCGGGGACCATGGGTGGCCAGTACTTC.

The rearrangement uses TRBV7-2 and TRBJ1-3, with 7 bases aligning to TRBD1. This CDR3 is 16 amino acids long. The germline V gene encodes CDR1 SGHTA and CDR2 FQGNSA. With 5 bases clipped from V and 0 bases from J, the junction kept 7 bases outside the gene matches. In DNA form, the CDR3 reads TGTGCCAGCAGCGCCAGACAGGGAAGCTCTGGAAACACCATATATTTT. It is translated as CASSARQGSSGNTIYF.

The V call is TRBV5-1, the J call TRBJ1-4; D gene ambiguous. The CDR3 loop spans 16 amino acids. Trimming pared 5 bases from V and 0 bases from J, leaving 14 bases between. Looked up from germline, CDR1 is SGHRS and CDR2 is YFSETQ. The CDR3 here is CASRPSTGATNEKLFF. CDR3 nucleotide sequence: TGCGCCAGCAGGCCTTCGACGGGTGCAACTAATGAAAAACTGTTTTTT.

The chain carries TRBV7-2 and TRBJ1-2, with D tentatively TRBD1 (5 bases). Trimming stripped 5 bases from V and 8 bases from J, with 18 bases between. Germline lookup yields CDR1 SGHTA and CDR2 FQGNSA. This CDR3 is built from 14 residues. DNA for the CDR3: TGTGCCAGCAGCCGCCTGATAGGGAAGGGGGGCTACACCTTC. Its translation is CASSRLIGKGGYTF.

The chain uses TRBV24-1 and TRBJ1-5; D is unresolved. V dropped 3 bases and J dropped 0 bases, with 11 bases sitting between them. CDR1 and CDR2 from the germline V gene are KGHDR and SFDVKD. The CDR3 is 16 amino acids. CDR3 sequence: CATSDGGWDSNQPQHF. Here the CDR3 DNA reads TGTGCCACCAGTGATGGAGGATGGGATAGCAATCAGCCCCAGCATTTT.

This clone has just one count. V gene TRBV18 combines with J gene TRBJ1-2; 10 bases match TRBD1. The length of the CDR3 is 15 residues. Germline V lookup: CDR1 KGHSH, CDR2 LQKENI. Trimming removed 3 bases from V and 5 bases from J; junction bases left unmatched: 6. As DNA, the CDR3 is TGTGCCAGCTCACCCGGACAGGGGGAAATGTATGGCTACACCTTC. Amino acid sequence: CASSPGQGEMYGYTF.

This chain joins TRBV15 and TRBJ2-5, with 9 bases aligning to TRBD2. The V gene end was trimmed by 5 bases and the J gene end by 5 bases; junction bases not matched to a gene: 12. Germline values: CDR1 LNHNV, CDR2 YYDKDF (reference sequence). CDR3 length: 16 residues. The CDR3 loop is CATSARVSGRGETQYF. The CDR3 nucleotides read TGTGCCACCAGCGCCCGGGTTAGCGGGAGAGGGGAGACCCAGTACTTC.

The sample holds one count of this clone. The chain uses TRBV11-2 and TRBJ1-2; D gene unclear. The CDR3 runs 15 residues. V gave up 3 bases and J gave up 1 base, with 12 bases separating them. Per germline, CDR1 SGHAT and CDR2 FQNNGV. CDR3 bases: TGTGCCAGCAGCTTCAACGCAGGCCGTAACTATGGCTACACCTTC. This codes for CASSFNAGRNYGYTF.

This chain links TRBV24-1 with TRBJ2-1, with 10 bases lining up with TRBD2. This CDR3 has 12 amino acids. Germline V gene sequence: CDR1 KGHDR, CDR2 SFDVKD. With V trimmed by 12 bases and J by 7 bases, 5 bases remained unmatched. The CDR3: CASGTSENEQFF. DNA of the CDR3: TGTGCCTCCGGGACTAGCGAGAATGAGCAGTTCTTC.

The gene calls are TRBV24-1 and TRBJ2-2; 7 nucleotides agree with TRBD1. Losses at the gene ends were 4 bases for V and 6 bases for J; bases not matched to a gene: 10. The CDR3 contains 16 residues. CDR1 KGHDR and CDR2 SFDVKD come from the germline V gene. The CDR3: CATSDSSTGKAGELFF. CDR3 DNA sequence: TGTGCCACCAGTGACTCCTCGACAGGGAAGGCCGGGGAGCTGTTTTTT.

This clone is a singleton in its sample. This sequence joins TRBV3-1 (or the pseudogene TRBV3-2) and TRBJ2-3, with D tentatively TRBD2 (5 bases). Trimming removed 0 bases from V and 1 base from J, with 14 bases in between. Germline loops: CDR1 LGHDT, CDR2 YNNKEL (reference sequence). This CDR3 is 17 amino acids long. The CDR3 sequence: CASSQDNEGAGTDTQYF. Written as DNA, the CDR3 is TGTGCCAGCAGCCAAGATAATGAGGGAGCAGGCACAGATACGCAGTATTTT.

This clone was picked up one time. The rearrangement joins TRBV19 to TRBJ2-7; D possibly corresponds to TRBD1 (6 bases). V lost 4 bases and J 5 bases, leaving 15 bases between the germline ends. The CDR3 is 14 amino acids. In germline, CDR1 is LNHDA, CDR2 SQIVND (reference sequence). The CDR3 nucleotides are TGTGCCAGTAGTAACAGGGCGAGTCTCAACGAGCAGTACTTC. Amino acids: CASSNRASLNEQYF. Filled out from reference TRBV19 and TRBJ2-7, the complete variable domain reads DGGITQSPKYLFRKEGQNVTLSCEQNLNHDAMYWYRQDPGQGLRLIYYSQIVNDFQKGDIAEGYSVSREKKESFPLTVTSAQKNPTAFYLCASSNRASLNEQYFGPGTRLTVT.

The chain recombines TRBV14 with TRBJ2-7; TRBD2 matches at 12 bases. The germline V gene encodes CDR1 SGHDN and CDR2 FVKESK. The junction had 4 bases not matched to a gene; V was cut back by 4 bases and J by 3 bases. The CDR3 runs 15 residues. DNA of the CDR3: TGTGCCAGCAGCCTGACTAGCGGGAGTATCTACGAGCAGTACTTC. This gives the protein CASSLTSGSIYEQYF.

The CDR3 here is CASSLLGRETQYF. The CDR3 region has the DNA TGCGCCAGCAGCTTGCTGGGGAGAGAGACCCAGTACTTC. The genes are TRBV5-1 and TRBJ2-5, with D perhaps TRBD2 (5 bases). CDR3 length equals 13 residues. V lost 1 base, J lost 4 bases, and 8 bases lay in between. Germline CDR1 is SGHRS and CDR2 is YFSETQ.

The chain couples TRBV18 to TRBJ2-4, with 10 bases aligning to TRBD1. V dropped 3 bases and J dropped 3; count of bases not matched to a gene: 5. Looked up from germline, CDR1 is KGHSH and CDR2 is LQKENI. The CDR3 totals 16 residues. CDR3 sequence reads: CASSPRQGAGKNIQYF. CDR3 nucleotides: TGTGCCAGCTCACCCCGACAGGGGGCCGGCAAAAACATTCAGTACTTC.

This sequence joins TRBV10-3 and TRBJ1-4, with D unclear. V gave up 2 bases and J gave up 8 bases, with 15 bases separating them. Germline CDR1 is ENHRY and CDR2 is SYGVKD. This CDR3 region has 15 residues. CDR3 sequence: CAISEGLGRSEKLFF. The CDR3 DNA follows: TGTGCCATCAGTGAGGGATTAGGGAGATCGGAAAAACTGTTTTTT.

J is TRBJ2-2 and V is TRBV19; 11 bases align to TRBD1. This CDR3 is built from 16 residues. Unmatched junction bases numbered 9, after V lost 7 bases and J lost 5 bases. Germline V lookup: CDR1 LNHDA, CDR2 SQIVND (reference sequence). CDR3 nucleotide sequence: TGTGCCAGTATAGGATGGACAGGGGGCGCGACCGGGGAGCTGTTTTTT. Encoded protein: CASIGWTGGATGELFF.

The chain employs TRBV27 and TRBJ1-1; D unclear. CDR1 is MNHEY, CDR2 SMNVEV, per germline (reference sequence). The CDR3 runs 13 residues. Trimming left V 2 bases short and J 3 bases short, with 7 bases between. The CDR3 coding sequence is TGTGCCAGCAGTTTAGTAAGCTACACTGAAGCTTTCTTT. This translates into CASSLVSYTEAFF.

This clone was detected once. The chain uses TRBV7-3 and TRBJ2-1; TRBD2 agrees at 10 bases. Germline CDR1 and CDR2: SGHTA and FQGTGA. The CDR3 is 15 amino acids. Germline trimming cut 2 bases from V and 10 bases from J; bases unmatched to any gene: 8. CDR3 in DNA: TGTGCCAGCAGCTTACAGGCCCTAGCGGGAGTCGAGCAGTTCTTC. This codes for CASSLQALAGVEQFF.

J is TRBJ2-5 and V is TRBV28; 7 bases match TRBD1. The CDR3 is made up of 16 amino acids. V trimming: 3 bases; J trimming: 2 bases; junction bases outside the gene matches: 9. Germline lookup yields CDR1 MDHEN and CDR2 SYDVKM. CDR3 sequence: CASSFRRDSLQETQYF. The CDR3 DNA sequence: TGTGCCAGCAGTTTTCGCCGGGACAGTCTACAAGAGACCCAGTACTTC.